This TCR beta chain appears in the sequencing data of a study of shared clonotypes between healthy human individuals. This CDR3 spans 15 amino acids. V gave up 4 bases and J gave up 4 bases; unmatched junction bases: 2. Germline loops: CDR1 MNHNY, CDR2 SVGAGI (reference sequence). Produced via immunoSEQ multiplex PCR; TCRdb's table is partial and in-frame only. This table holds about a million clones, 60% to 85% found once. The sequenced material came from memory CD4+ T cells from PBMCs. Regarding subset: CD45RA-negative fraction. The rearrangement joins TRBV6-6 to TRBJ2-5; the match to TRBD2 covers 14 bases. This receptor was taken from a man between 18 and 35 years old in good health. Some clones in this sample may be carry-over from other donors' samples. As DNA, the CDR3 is TGTGCCAGCAGTTGGACTAGCGGGAGGCCAGAGACCCAGTACTTC. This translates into CASSWTSGRPETQYF.